This T cell receptor (beta chain) was sequenced during a study of long-term antiretroviral therapy in people with HIV. The CDR3 consists of 14 residues. The J segment lost 9 bases and the V segment lost 4 bases, leaving 10 bases of the junction unmatched. Looked up from germline, CDR1 is SGHDT and CDR2 is YYEEEE. They ran version v3.0 of the immunoSEQ assay at survey level. Profiled with immunoSEQ multiplex PCR; TCRdb holds only in-frame clones, not every one. The sample yields some 14,000 clones, 76% seen once. The rearrangement joins TRBV5-6 to TRBJ2-7; 10 nucleotides line up with TRBD1. The specimen was unsorted PBMCs, collected 3.1 years after starting antiretroviral therapy. The origin of this receptor is a man in his forties with HIV. The CDR3 loop is CASSGSDRGPRQYF. CDR3 coding DNA: TGTGCCAGCAGCGGGTCAGACAGGGGGCCAAGGCAGTACTTC.